A single sample is the source of the 4 T cell receptor beta chains below, sequenced in a study of breast tumors, draining lymph nodes, adjacent tissues. MiXCR, applied by TCRdb to the multiplex PCR reads, yields one record per CDR3 protein. The repertoire includes over 15,000 distinct CDR3 sequences, 63% of them detected once, and under 25% sits in the top ten. The sample taken for sequencing was tumor-adjacent breast tissue. The source of these receptors is a female donor with breast cancer. Some clones in this sample may be carry-over from other donors' samples.

The gene calls are TRBV5-1 and TRBJ1-2; 11 nucleotides align to TRBD1. This CDR3 contains 19 residues. From germline, CDR1 is SGHRS and CDR2 YFSETQ. V gave up 1 base and J gave up 4 bases; unmatched junction bases: 15. Here the CDR3 reads CASSLSSGTGGRRTYGYTF. In nucleotides, the CDR3 is TGCGCCAGCAGCTTGTCTTCCGGGACAGGGGGGCGAAGGACCTATGGCTACACCTTC.

This CDR3 is CAWSVLSTAQGNTIYF. CDR3 DNA: TGTGCCTGGAGTGTACTATCAACAGCCCAAGGAAACACCATATATTTT. The chain couples TRBV30 to TRBJ1-3; no reliable D call. Deletions cut 0 bases from V and 4 bases from J, with 16 bases between. The CDR3 length is 16 residues. Per germline, CDR1 GTSNPN and CDR2 SVGIG (reference sequence).

The V and J genes are TRBV5-8 and TRBJ1-6; maybe TRBD1 (5 bases). Per germline, CDR1 SGHTS and CDR2 YDEGEE. V gave up 3 bases and J gave up 5 bases, with 12 bases separating them. The CDR3 is 15 residues long. CDR3 region: CASSSGTRDNSPLHF. CDR3 DNA: TGTGCCAGCAGCTCCGGGACGAGAGATAATTCACCCCTCCACTTT.

With regard to this clonotype: Compared with germline, one end of the junction differs, possibly owing to a read error. The chain uses TRBV20-1 and TRBJ1-5; TRBD1 matches 9 bases. CDR1 is DFQATT, CDR2 SNEGSKA, per germline (reference sequence). CDR3 length: 19 amino acids. In DNA, the CDR3 is TGCAGTGCGCGAGAACGGCGTCCGGGACAGGGAAATAGCAATCAGCCCCGGCATTTT. Translation gives CSARERRPGQGNSNQPRHF.